This note documents a single TCR beta chain sequence. The CDR3 spans 14 residues. CDR1 SEHNR and CDR2 FQNEAQ come from the germline V gene (reference sequence). Unmatched junction bases numbered 5, after V lost 2 bases and J lost 6 bases. These data come from a study of cytomegalovirus exposure and HLA in healthy donors. The PCR employed 60 Vbeta primers together with 13 Jbeta primers. Sequencing used immunoSEQ multiplex PCR; TCRdb keeps in-frame clones, though not all of them. In the table there are about 140,000 clones, around four fifths of which are singletons. The sequencing input was PBMCs. The receptor's source is a male donor in good health and CMV-seropositive. This chain connects TRBV7-9 to TRBJ2-7, with 9 bases lining up with TRBD1. DNA for the CDR3: TGTGCCAGCAGCTTAACAGGGGGCAGAGTCGAGCAGTACTTC. It is translated as CASSLTGGRVEQYF.